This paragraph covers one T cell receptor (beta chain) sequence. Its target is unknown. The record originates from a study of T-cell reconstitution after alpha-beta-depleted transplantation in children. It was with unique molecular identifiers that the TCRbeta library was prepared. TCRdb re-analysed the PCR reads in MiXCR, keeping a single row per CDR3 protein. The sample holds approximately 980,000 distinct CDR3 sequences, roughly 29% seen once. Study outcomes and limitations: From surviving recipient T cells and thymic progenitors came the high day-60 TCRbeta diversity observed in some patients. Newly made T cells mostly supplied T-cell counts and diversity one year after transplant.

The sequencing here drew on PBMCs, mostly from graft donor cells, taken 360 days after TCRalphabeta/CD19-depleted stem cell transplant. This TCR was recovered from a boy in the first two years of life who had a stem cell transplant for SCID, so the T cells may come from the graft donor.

For the CDR3, the DNA is TGCAGTGCTATTGGGAAAAGCAATCAGCCCCAGCATTTT. Translating gives CSAIGKSNQPQHF. The chain employs TRBV20-1 and TRBJ1-5; D gene unclear. The CDR3 loop spans 13 amino acids. V lost 4 bases to trimming and J lost 1 base, with 8 bases between them. The germline V gene has CDR1 DFQATT and CDR2 SNEGSKA (reference sequence).